This T cell receptor beta chain was retrieved from a study of cytomegalovirus exposure and HLA in healthy donors. V was pared by 3 bases and J by 2 bases, with 5 bases of the junction left unmatched. This CDR3 spans 15 amino acids. CDR1 is SGHTA and CDR2 is FQGNSA in the germline V gene. The PCR employed 60 Vbeta primers together with 13 Jbeta primers. Clones were sequenced by immunoSEQ multiplex PCR, and TCRdb holds only the in-frame ones, with some missing. This sample has around 140,000 clones, with 80% found just once. The sequenced sample was PBMCs. This TCR was recovered from a man in his forties or fifties in good health and CMV-seronegative. V usage is TRBV7-2 and J usage is TRBJ2-7; 9 positions match TRBD2. In nucleotides, the CDR3 is TGTGCCAGCAGCTTCGGGACTAGCCCAGCCTACGAGCAGTACTTC. This gives the protein CASSFGTSPAYEQYF.